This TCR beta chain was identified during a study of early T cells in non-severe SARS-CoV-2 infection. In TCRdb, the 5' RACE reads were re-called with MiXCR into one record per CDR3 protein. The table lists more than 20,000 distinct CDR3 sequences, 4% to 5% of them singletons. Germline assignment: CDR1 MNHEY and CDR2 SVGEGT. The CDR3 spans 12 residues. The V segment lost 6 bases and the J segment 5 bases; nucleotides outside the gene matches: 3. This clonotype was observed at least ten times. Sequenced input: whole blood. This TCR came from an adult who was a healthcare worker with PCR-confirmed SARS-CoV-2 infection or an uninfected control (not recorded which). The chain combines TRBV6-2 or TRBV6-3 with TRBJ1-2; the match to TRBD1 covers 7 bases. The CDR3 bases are TGTGCCAGCAGCCAACAGGGGTATGGCTACACCTTC. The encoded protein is CASSQQGYGYTF.